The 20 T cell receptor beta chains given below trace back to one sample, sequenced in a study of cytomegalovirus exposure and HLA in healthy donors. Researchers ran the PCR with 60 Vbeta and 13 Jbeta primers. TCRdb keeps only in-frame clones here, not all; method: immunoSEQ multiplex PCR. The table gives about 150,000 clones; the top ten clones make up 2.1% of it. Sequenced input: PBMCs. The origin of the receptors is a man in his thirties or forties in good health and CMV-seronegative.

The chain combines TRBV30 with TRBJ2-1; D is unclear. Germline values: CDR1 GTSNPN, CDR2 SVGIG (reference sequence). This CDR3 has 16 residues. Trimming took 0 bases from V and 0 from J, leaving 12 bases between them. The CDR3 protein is CAWSVGEEYSYNEQFF. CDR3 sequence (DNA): TGTGCCTGGAGTGTAGGTGAGGAGTACTCCTACAATGAGCAGTTCTTC.

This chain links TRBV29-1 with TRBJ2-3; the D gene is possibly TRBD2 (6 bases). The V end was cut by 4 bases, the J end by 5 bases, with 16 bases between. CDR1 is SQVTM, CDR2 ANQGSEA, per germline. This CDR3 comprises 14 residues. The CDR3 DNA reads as TGCAGCGTTGTCGGGACGGGAGCTTTAGATACGCAGTATTTT. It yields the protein CSVVGTGALDTQYF.

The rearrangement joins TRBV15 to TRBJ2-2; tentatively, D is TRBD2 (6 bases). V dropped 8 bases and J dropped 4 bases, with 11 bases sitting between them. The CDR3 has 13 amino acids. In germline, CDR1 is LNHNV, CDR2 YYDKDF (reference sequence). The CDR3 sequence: CATGRPITGELFF. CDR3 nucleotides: TGTGCCACCGGGAGGCCTATCACCGGGGAGCTGTTTTTT.

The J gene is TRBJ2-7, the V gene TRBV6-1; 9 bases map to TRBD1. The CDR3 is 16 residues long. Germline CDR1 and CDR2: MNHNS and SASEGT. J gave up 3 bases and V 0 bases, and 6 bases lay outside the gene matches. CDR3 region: CASSEAVGQGIYEQYF. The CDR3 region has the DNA TGTGCCAGCAGTGAAGCGGTCGGACAGGGGATCTACGAGCAGTACTTC.

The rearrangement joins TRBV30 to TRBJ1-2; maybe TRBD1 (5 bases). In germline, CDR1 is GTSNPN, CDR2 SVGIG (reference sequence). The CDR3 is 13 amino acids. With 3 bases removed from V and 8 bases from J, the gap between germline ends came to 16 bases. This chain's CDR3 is CAWRGVGPWGYTF. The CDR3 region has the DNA TGTGCCTGGAGGGGCGTGGGGCCGTGGGGCTACACCTTC.

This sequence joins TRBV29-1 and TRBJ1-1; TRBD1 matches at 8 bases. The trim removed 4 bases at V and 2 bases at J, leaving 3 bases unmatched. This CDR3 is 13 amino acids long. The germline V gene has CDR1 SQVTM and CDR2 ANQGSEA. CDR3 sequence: CSVGDRSNTEAFF. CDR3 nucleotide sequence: TGCAGCGTTGGGGACAGGAGCAACACTGAAGCTTTCTTT. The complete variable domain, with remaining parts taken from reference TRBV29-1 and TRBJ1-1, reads SAVISQKPSRDICQRGTSLTIQCQVDSQVTMMFWYRQQPGQSLTLIATANQGSEATYESGFVIDKFPISRPNLTFSTLTVSNMSPEDSSIYLCSVGDRSNTEAFFGQGTRLTVV.

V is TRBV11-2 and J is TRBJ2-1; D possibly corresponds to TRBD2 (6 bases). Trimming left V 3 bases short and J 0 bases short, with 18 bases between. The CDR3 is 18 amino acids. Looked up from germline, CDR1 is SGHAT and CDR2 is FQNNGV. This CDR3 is CASSFTPAGPSSYNEQFF. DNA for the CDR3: TGTGCCAGCAGCTTTACTCCAGCGGGCCCCAGCTCCTACAATGAGCAGTTCTTC. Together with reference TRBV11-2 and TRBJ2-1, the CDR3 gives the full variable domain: EAGVAQSPRYKIIEKRQSVAFWCNPISGHATLYWYQQILGQGPKLLIQFQNNGVVDDSQLPKDRFSAERLKGVDSTLKIQPAKLEDSAVYLCASSFTPAGPSSYNEQFFGPGTRLTVL.

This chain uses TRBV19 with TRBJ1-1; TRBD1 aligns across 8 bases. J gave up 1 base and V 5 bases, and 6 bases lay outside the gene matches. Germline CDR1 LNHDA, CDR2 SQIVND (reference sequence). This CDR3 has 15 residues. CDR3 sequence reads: CASSPADRANTEAFF. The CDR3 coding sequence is TGTGCCAGTAGTCCAGCGGACAGGGCGAACACTGAAGCTTTCTTT.

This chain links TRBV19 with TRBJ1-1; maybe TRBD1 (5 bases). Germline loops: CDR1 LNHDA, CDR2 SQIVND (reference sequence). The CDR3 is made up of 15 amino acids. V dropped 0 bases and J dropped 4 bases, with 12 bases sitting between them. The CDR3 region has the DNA TGTGCCAGTAGTATAGATCCAGGGTACGGCACTGAAGCTTTCTTT. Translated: CASSIDPGYGTEAFF.

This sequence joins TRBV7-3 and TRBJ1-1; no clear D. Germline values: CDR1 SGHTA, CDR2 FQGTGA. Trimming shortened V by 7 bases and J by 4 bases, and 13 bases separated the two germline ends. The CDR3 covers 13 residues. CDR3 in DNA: TGTGCCAGCACCCTAGGCGTAGGCACTGAAGCTTTCTTT. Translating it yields CASTLGVGTEAFF.

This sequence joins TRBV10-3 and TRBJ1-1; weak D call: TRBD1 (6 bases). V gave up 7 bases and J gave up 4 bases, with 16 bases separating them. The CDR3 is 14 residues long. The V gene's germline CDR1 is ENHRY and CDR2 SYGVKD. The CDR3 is CAITEGLGGTEAFF. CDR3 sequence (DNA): TGTGCCATCACCGAAGGGCTAGGGGGCACTGAAGCTTTCTTT.

The CDR3 loop reads CASSPEPASSVQYF. CDR3 bases: TGTGCCAGCTCACCGGAGCCCGCCAGTTCAGTGCAGTACTTC. The chain couples TRBV18 to TRBJ2-7; D gene uncertain. The CDR3 runs to 14 residues. Germline lookup yields CDR1 KGHSH and CDR2 LQKENI. V was clipped by 3 bases and J by 9 bases, with 18 bases between them.

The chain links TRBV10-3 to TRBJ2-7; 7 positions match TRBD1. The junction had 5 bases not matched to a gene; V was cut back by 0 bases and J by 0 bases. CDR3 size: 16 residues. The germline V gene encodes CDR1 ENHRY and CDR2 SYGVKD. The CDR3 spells CAISESPRDSSYEQYF. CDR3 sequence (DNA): TGTGCCATCAGTGAGTCCCCTCGGGACAGCTCCTACGAGCAGTACTTC.

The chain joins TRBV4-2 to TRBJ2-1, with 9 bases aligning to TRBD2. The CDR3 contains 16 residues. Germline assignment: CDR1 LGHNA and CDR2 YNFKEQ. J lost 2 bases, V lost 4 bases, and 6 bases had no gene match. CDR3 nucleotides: TGTGCCAGCAGCCCATCGGGACTAGCTACCTACAATGAGCAGTTCTTC. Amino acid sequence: CASSPSGLATYNEQFF.

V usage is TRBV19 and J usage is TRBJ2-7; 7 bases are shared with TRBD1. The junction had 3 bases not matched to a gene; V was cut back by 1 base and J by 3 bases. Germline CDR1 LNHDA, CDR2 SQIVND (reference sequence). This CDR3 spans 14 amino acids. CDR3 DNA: TGTGCCAGTAGTATAGCACCAGGGGGCTACGAGCAGTACTTC. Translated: CASSIAPGGYEQYF. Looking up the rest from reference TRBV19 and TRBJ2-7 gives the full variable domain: DGGITQSPKYLFRKEGQNVTLSCEQNLNHDAMYWYRQDPGQGLRLIYYSQIVNDFQKGDIAEGYSVSREKKESFPLTVTSAQKNPTAFYLCASSIAPGGYEQYFGPGTRLTVT.

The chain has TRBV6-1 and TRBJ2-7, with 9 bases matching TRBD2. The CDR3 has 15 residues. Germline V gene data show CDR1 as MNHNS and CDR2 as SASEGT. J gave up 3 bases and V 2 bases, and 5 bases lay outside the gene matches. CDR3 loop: CASSELAGVHYEQYF. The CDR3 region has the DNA TGTGCCAGCAGTGAATTAGCGGGAGTACACTACGAGCAGTACTTC.

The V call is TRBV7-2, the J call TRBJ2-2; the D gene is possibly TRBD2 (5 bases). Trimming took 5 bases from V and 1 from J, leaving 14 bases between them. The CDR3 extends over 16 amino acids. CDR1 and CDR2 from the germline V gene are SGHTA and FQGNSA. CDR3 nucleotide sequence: TGTGCCAGCAGCACTAATATACTAGGGAACACCGGGGAGCTGTTTTTT. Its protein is CASSTNILGNTGELFF.

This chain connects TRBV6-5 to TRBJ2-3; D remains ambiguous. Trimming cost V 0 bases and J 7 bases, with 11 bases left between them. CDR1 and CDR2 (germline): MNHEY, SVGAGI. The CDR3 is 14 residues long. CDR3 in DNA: TGTGCCAGCAGTTACTCGTTAGCCGTGAATACGCAGTATTTT. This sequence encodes CASSYSLAVNTQYF.

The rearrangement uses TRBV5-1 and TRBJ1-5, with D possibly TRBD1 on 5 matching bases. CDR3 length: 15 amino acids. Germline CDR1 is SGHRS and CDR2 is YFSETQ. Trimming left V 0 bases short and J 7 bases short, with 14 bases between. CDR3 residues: CASSLGQGVSQPQHF. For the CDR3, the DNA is TGCGCCAGCAGCTTGGGTCAAGGGGTGAGCCAGCCCCAGCATTTT.

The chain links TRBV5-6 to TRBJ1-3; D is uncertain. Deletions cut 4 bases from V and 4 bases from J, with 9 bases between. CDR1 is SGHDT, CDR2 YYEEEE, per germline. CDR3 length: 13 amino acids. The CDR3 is CASSPPQGNTIYF. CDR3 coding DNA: TGTGCCAGCAGCCCCCCCCAGGGAAACACCATATATTTT.